This entry features one TCR beta chain sequence. What it recognizes is unknown. There are 15 residues in the CDR3. Looked up from germline, CDR1 is MDHEN and CDR2 is SYDVKM. This record belongs to a study of regulatory T cells in long-lasting Graves disease. Overall study results and limits: Persistent disease preferred TRBV28, TRBJ1-2 and TRBJ2-5; new disease, TRBV20-1 and TRBJ2-1.

Construction of the TCR beta libraries employed iRepertoire HTBI primers in conjunction with Arm-PCR of CDR3 regions. MiXCR, run by TCRdb on the multiplex PCR reads, gives a single entry per CDR3 protein. The sample has more than 650,000 distinct CDR3 sequences, 25% to 35% seen once; the top ten hold 35% to 55%. Regarding time point: persistent/refractory GD, antithyroid drugs over 5 years with positive TRAb. PBMCs provided the RNA from which the TCR library was made. The chain couples TRBV28 to TRBJ1-4; 9 bases are a match to TRBD1. Gene TRBJ1-6 matches the end of the DNA better, so the J call may be wrong. The sequence came from a female donor with Graves disease. The sample in question was peripheral blood mononuclear cells (PBMCs), obtained when the disease was refractory, from a patient treated with antithyroid drugs. CDR3 sequence: CASSPGDRADSPLHF. The CDR3 DNA is TGTGCCAGCAGTCCAGGGGACAGGGCCGATTCACCCCTCCACTTT.